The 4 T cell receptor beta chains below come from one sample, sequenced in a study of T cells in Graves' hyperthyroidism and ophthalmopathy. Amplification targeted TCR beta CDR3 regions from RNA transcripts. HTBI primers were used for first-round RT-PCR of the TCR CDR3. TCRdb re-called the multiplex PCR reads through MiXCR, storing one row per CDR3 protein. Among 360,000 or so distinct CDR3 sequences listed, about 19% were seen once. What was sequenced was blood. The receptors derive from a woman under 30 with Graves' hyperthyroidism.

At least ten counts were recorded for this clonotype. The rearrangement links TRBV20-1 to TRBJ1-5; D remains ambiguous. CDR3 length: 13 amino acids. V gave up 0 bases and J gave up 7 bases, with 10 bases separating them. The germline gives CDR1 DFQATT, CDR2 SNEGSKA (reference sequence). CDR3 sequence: CSARDEEDQPQHF. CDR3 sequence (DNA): TGCAGTGCTAGAGATGAGGAGGACCAGCCCCAGCATTTT.

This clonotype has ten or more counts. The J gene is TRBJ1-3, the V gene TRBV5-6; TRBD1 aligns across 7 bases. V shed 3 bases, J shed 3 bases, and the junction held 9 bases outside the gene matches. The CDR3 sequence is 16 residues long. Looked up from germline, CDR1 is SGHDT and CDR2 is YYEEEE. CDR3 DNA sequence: TGTGCCAGCAGCTCGTTCGACGGGACAGTTGGAAACACCATATATTTT. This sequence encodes CASSSFDGTVGNTIYF. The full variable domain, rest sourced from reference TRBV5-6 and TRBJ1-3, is DAGVTQSPTHLIKTRGQQVTLRCSPKSGHDTVSWYQQALGQGPQFIFQYYEEEERQRGNFPDRFSGHQFPNYSSELNVNALLLGDSALYLCASSSFDGTVGNTIYFGEGSWLTVV.

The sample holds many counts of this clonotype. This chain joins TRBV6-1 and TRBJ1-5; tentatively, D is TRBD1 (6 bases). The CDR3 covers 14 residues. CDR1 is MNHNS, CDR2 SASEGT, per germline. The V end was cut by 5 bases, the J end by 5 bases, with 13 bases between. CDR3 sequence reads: CASSTGFPYQPQHF. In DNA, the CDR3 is TGTGCCAGCAGTACAGGGTTCCCGTATCAGCCCCAGCATTTT.

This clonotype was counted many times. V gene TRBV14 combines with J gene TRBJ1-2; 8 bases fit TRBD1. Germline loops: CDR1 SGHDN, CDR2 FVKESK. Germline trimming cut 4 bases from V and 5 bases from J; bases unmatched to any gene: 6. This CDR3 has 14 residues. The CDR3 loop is CASSRQGASYGYTF. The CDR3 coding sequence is TGTGCCAGCAGCCGTCAGGGGGCCTCGTATGGCTACACCTTC.